The sequence of this TCR beta chain was determined in a study of neurological immune-mediated disorders. Every sequencing run drew on 15-18 subjects and yielded over 180 million TCR-beta sequences. A single record per CDR3 protein comes from TCRdb applying MiXCR to the 5' RACE reads. The table includes tens of thousands of distinct CDR3 sequences, around 10% detected once. This clonotype was detected many times. Germline CDR1 and CDR2: SQVTM and ANQGSEA. Trimming left V 4 bases short and J 2 bases short, with 9 bases between. There are 12 residues in the CDR3. The sample comprised CD4+ T cells from blood. The clonotype was recovered from a woman in her 30s with HTLV-1-associated myelopathy (HAM/TSP). The chain has TRBV29-1 and TRBJ2-7, with no clear D. Here the CDR3 DNA reads TGCAGCGTTGGAGACCCTGCCTACGAGCAGTACTTC. Encoded protein: CSVGDPAYEQYF.